This TCR beta chain comes out of a study of cytomegalovirus exposure and HLA in healthy donors. The J segment lost 3 bases and the V segment lost 4 bases, leaving 9 bases of the junction unmatched. Germline CDR1 and CDR2: SGHRS and YFSETQ. This CDR3 region has 18 residues. The primer mix had 60 Vbeta and 13 Jbeta primers. Using immunoSEQ multiplex PCR, the repertoire was profiled, and TCRdb retains in-frame clones only, with some absent. Among 100,000 to 120,000 clones listed, approximately 81% were seen once. Material for sequencing was PBMCs. The clonotype originates from a man aged 30-40 years in good health and CMV-seronegative. The chain links TRBV5-1 to TRBJ2-6; TRBD2 matches at 11 bases. CDR3 bases: TGCGCCAGCAGCCTGGCGACTAGCGGGATCGGTGGGGCCAACGTCCTGACTTTC. Its translation is CASSLATSGIGGANVLTF.